This T cell receptor (beta chain) was sequenced for a study of T cell responses to AZD1222 COVID-19 vaccine. Study-level background: Second doses at about 4 or about 12 weeks were pooled.

Points from the study as a whole: Rises in breadth and depth of Spike-specific TCRs came after two AZD1222 doses. Clonal diversity may have been underestimated in mostly white British donors. Only after the peak T cell response were repertoires sampled.

The table came from immunoSEQ multiplex PCR; TCRdb's copy has only in-frame clones and leaves some out. The table records about 98,000 clones, around 87% of them present only once. To note about this clone: Its antigen is not identified.

Germline V gene data show CDR1 as SNHLY and CDR2 as FYNNEI. The CDR3 totals 14 residues. V was clipped by 5 bases and J by 0 bases; unmatched bases: 3. The chain uses TRBV2 and TRBJ2-7; the match to TRBD1 covers 8 bases. The sequences come from peripheral blood, collected on day 0 of AZD1222 vaccination. This clonotype originated in an adult in good health. CDR3 amino acids: CASSKTGASYEQYF. CDR3 nucleotide sequence: TGTGCCAGCAGTAAGACAGGGGCCTCCTACGAGCAGTACTTC. The full variable domain, with the rest looked up from reference TRBV2 and TRBJ2-7, is EPEVTQTPSHQVTQMGQEVILRCVPISNHLYFYWYRQILGQKVEFLVSFYNNEISEKSEIFDDQFSVERPDGSNFTLKIRSTKLEDSAMYFCASSKTGASYEQYFGPGTRLTVT.